What follows are 23 T cell receptor beta chains derived from one specimen sequenced in a study of blood T cell repertoires in COVID-19. TCRdb's copy holds only in-frame clones and misses some; the assay was immunoSEQ multiplex PCR. The sample gives about 140,000 clones, around 81% of which show up once; around 8% is in the top ten. The sequenced sample consisted of peripheral blood. The receptors were gathered from a human donor in a cohort sampled during active COVID-19.

V is TRBV28 and J is TRBJ2-3, with D perhaps matching TRBD2 (6 bases). The CDR3 covers 14 residues. CDR1 and CDR2 (germline): MDHEN, SYDVKM. The germline V and J ends were trimmed by 2 bases and 2 bases, with 8 bases remaining between them. CDR3 loop: CASSLAGNTDTQYF. DNA of the CDR3: TGTGCCAGCAGTTTAGCGGGGAACACAGATACGCAGTATTTT.

This chain links TRBV5-4 with TRBJ1-1; 7 positions match TRBD1. Germline trimming cut 5 bases from V and 3 bases from J; bases unmatched to any gene: 7. The CDR3 loop spans 14 amino acids. The germline V gene encodes CDR1 SGHNT and CDR2 YYREEE (reference sequence). The CDR3 DNA sequence: TGTGCCAGCAGTAAAGGGGGCAGGGACACTGAAGCTTTCTTT. Protein: CASSKGGRDTEAFF.

The J gene is TRBJ2-7, the V gene TRBV5-1, with 10 bases matching TRBD1. Germline values: CDR1 SGHRS, CDR2 YFSETQ. CDR3 length equals 14 residues. The trim removed 4 bases at V and 4 bases at J, leaving 5 bases unmatched. In DNA, the CDR3 is TGCGCCAGCAGCCTGACAGGGGGCACTTACGAGCAGTACTTC. Translated, it gives CASSLTGGTYEQYF.

The chain employs TRBV10-3 and TRBJ2-1, with 12 positions matching TRBD2. Germline lookup yields CDR1 ENHRY and CDR2 SYGVKD. Trimming cost V 7 bases and J 7 bases; bases outside gene matches: 5. This CDR3 contains 14 residues. CDR3 sequence (DNA): TGTGCCATCAAGACTAGCGGGGGAGGTAATGAGCAGTTCTTC. Encoded protein: CAIKTSGGGNEQFF.

CDR3 sequence reads: CSASKGGGYTF. The CDR3 region has the DNA TGCAGTGCTTCAAAAGGAGGGGGCTACACCTTC. J is TRBJ1-2 and V is TRBV20-1, with D hard to call. The V end was cut by 5 bases, the J end by 8 bases, with 12 bases between. The CDR3 is made up of 11 amino acids. CDR1 and CDR2 (germline): DFQATT, SNEGSKA (reference sequence).

V is TRBV4-2 and J is TRBJ1-5; D is uncertain. This CDR3 contains 16 residues. V was clipped by 1 base and J by 7 bases, with 17 bases between them. Germline V CDR1 and CDR2: LGHNA, YNFKEQ. The CDR3 region has the DNA TGTGCCAGCAGCCAAGGAGATCCCACAGTTTCCCAGCCCCAGCATTTT. It encodes CASSQGDPTVSQPQHF.

About this clone itself: Other DNA sequences in the same sample also yield this CDR3. V usage is TRBV5-1 and J usage is TRBJ2-7; 11 nucleotides line up with TRBD1. Germline V gene data show CDR1 as SGHRS and CDR2 as YFSETQ. The CDR3 contains 15 residues. V shed 4 bases and J 1 base; nucleotides not matched to a gene: 4. CDR3: CASSPGTGGSYEQYF. The CDR3 DNA reads as TGCGCCAGCAGCCCAGGGACAGGGGGTTCCTACGAGCAGTACTTC.

The chain recombines TRBV5-1 with TRBJ2-3; 11 bases map to TRBD2. Germline CDR1 and CDR2: SGHRS and YFSETQ. Losses at the gene ends were 5 bases for V and 2 bases for J; bases not matched to a gene: 7. The CDR3 has 16 residues. The CDR3 DNA reads as TGCGCCAGCAGAAGGCCTAGCGGGGGGTACACAGATACGCAGTATTTT. This encodes CASRRPSGGYTDTQYF. Using reference TRBV5-1 and TRBJ2-3 for the parts outside the CDR3, the full variable domain is KAGVTQTPRYLIKTRGQQVTLSCSPISGHRSVSWYQQTPGQGLQFLFEYFSETQRNKGNFPGRFSGRQFSNSRSEMNVSTLELGDSALYLCASRRPSGGYTDTQYFGPGTRLTVL.

V usage is TRBV5-5 and J usage is TRBJ1-4; D call uncertain. Germline V gene data show CDR1 as SGHKS and CDR2 as YYEKEE (reference sequence). The CDR3 length is 15 residues. V lost 1 base and J 7 bases, leaving 14 bases between the germline ends. The CDR3 DNA reads as TGTGCCAGCAGCTTGTGGGCTCCCGGAAGTGAAAAACTGTTTTTT. It yields the protein CASSLWAPGSEKLFF.

The V gene is TRBV7-2, the J gene TRBJ1-2; tentative D call: TRBD1 (6 bases). The CDR3 is made up of 14 amino acids. The ends were cut back, 1 base at V and 6 bases at J, with 12 bases in the middle. The V gene's germline CDR1 is SGHTA and CDR2 FQGNSA. The chain's CDR3 is CASSLEQGRNGYTF. As DNA, the CDR3 is TGTGCCAGCAGCTTAGAACAGGGAAGAAATGGCTACACCTTC.

This clone occurred once. The genes are TRBV4-1 and TRBJ2-3; no definite D call. CDR1 is MGHRA, CDR2 YSYEKL, per germline. The CDR3 spans 14 residues. Trimming pared 0 bases from V and 0 bases from J, leaving 4 bases between. CDR3 sequence reads: CASSQDASTDTQYF. DNA of the CDR3: TGCGCCAGCAGCCAAGATGCGAGCACAGATACGCAGTATTTT.

The gene calls are TRBV29-1 and TRBJ2-3; tentative D call: TRBD1 (6 bases). This CDR3 region has 14 residues. V lost 4 bases to trimming and J lost 2 bases, with 13 bases between them. Per germline, CDR1 SQVTM and CDR2 ANQGSEA. The CDR3 protein is CSVVLAGATDTQYF. CDR3 sequence (DNA): TGCAGCGTTGTATTAGCAGGGGCCACAGATACGCAGTATTTT.

This sequence joins TRBV6-5 and TRBJ1-2, with a tentative D call TRBD1 (5 bases). The germline gives CDR1 MNHEY, CDR2 SVGAGI. The CDR3 loop spans 13 amino acids. Trimming took 6 bases from V and 5 from J, leaving 13 bases between them. The DNA for the CDR3 is TGTGCCAGCAGGGCAGGGTTGGGTTATGGCTACACCTTC. Protein: CASRAGLGYGYTF.

The sample holds many counts of this clone. The chain combines TRBV7-2 with TRBJ2-1; 13 positions agree with TRBD2. The CDR3 runs to 13 residues. J gave up 16 bases and V 6 bases, and 9 bases lay outside the gene matches. Germline values: CDR1 SGHTA, CDR2 FQGNSA. The CDR3 DNA follows: TGTGCCAGCAGAATGGGACTAGCGGGGCGGGATTTCTTC. Translating it yields CASRMGLAGRDFF.

The chain employs TRBV19 and TRBJ1-2; TRBD1 agrees at 8 bases. Germline V gene sequence: CDR1 LNHDA, CDR2 SQIVND (reference sequence). Unmatched junction bases numbered 3, after V lost 5 bases and J lost 4 bases. The CDR3 is 13 amino acids. CDR3 in amino acids: CASSLTGVYGYTF. DNA of the CDR3: TGTGCCAGTAGTCTGACAGGGGTCTATGGCTACACCTTC. The full variable domain, completed using reference TRBV19 and TRBJ1-2, is DGGITQSPKYLFRKEGQNVTLSCEQNLNHDAMYWYRQDPGQGLRLIYYSQIVNDFQKGDIAEGYSVSREKKESFPLTVTSAQKNPTAFYLCASSLTGVYGYTFGSGTRLTVV.

The chain is built from TRBV27 and TRBJ2-3, with D possibly being TRBD1 (6 bases). Trimming stripped 7 bases from V and 5 bases from J, with 13 bases between. This CDR3 is built from 13 residues. Germline CDR1 MNHEY, CDR2 SMNVEV (reference sequence). The CDR3 sequence: CASTTLRGDTQYF. CDR3 coding DNA: TGTGCCAGCACAACTCTCAGGGGAGATACGCAGTATTTT.

The rearrangement uses TRBV5-1 and TRBJ1-4; TRBD1 matches 9 bases. Trimming removed 4 bases from V and 5 bases from J; junction bases left unmatched: 12. This CDR3 comprises 17 residues. Germline V gene lookup returns CDR1 SGHRS and CDR2 YFSETQ. This CDR3 is CASSPGTGPTQNEKLFF. The CDR3 DNA sequence: TGCGCCAGCAGCCCCGGGACAGGGCCAACACAAAATGAAAAACTGTTTTTT.

The rearrangement uses TRBV6-5 and TRBJ2-7, with 9 bases lining up with TRBD1. V was clipped by 6 bases and J by 2 bases; unmatched bases: 5. This CDR3 has 14 amino acids. CDR1 is MNHEY, CDR2 SVGAGI, per germline. CDR3: CASRGQGSTYEQYF. The CDR3 coding sequence is TGTGCCAGCAGAGGACAGGGGTCAACCTACGAGCAGTACTTC.

The CDR3 region is CASSLGGYEQYF. In DNA form, the CDR3 reads TGTGCCAGCAGCTTAGGCGGCTACGAGCAGTACTTC. This chain joins TRBV5-4 and TRBJ2-7; D gene unclear. This CDR3 spans 12 amino acids. Trimming shortened V by 2 bases and J by 3 bases, and 6 bases separated the two germline ends. Looked up from germline, CDR1 is SGHNT and CDR2 is YYREEE (reference sequence).

V is TRBV9 and J is TRBJ2-7, with 8 bases aligning to TRBD1. This CDR3 is 15 amino acids long. The trim removed 0 bases at V and 2 bases at J, leaving 4 bases unmatched. Looked up from germline, CDR1 is SGDLS and CDR2 is YYNGEE. The CDR3 loop is CASSVGQGTPYEQYF. The CDR3 nucleotides read TGTGCCAGCAGCGTAGGACAGGGGACTCCCTACGAGCAGTACTTC.

The chain recombines TRBV5-6 with TRBJ2-3, with 9 bases matching TRBD2. V trimming: 9 bases; J trimming: 4 bases; junction bases outside the gene matches: 9. Germline CDR1 reads SGHDT; CDR2 reads YYEEEE. CDR3 size: 14 residues. CDR3 sequence reads: CATYSGLASDTQYF. Here the CDR3 DNA reads TGTGCCACCTACTCGGGACTAGCTTCAGATACGCAGTATTTT.

V is TRBV11-2 and J is TRBJ1-6; D gene ambiguous. This CDR3 spans 15 amino acids. Germline V gene sequence: CDR1 SGHAT, CDR2 FQNNGV. V dropped 5 bases and J dropped 0 bases, with 8 bases sitting between them. CDR3 residues: CASSPKSSYNSPLHF. The CDR3 DNA follows: TGTGCCAGCAGCCCCAAGAGCTCCTATAATTCACCCCTCCACTTT. The full variable domain, rest sourced from reference TRBV11-2 and TRBJ1-6, is EAGVAQSPRYKIIEKRQSVAFWCNPISGHATLYWYQQILGQGPKLLIQFQNNGVVDDSQLPKDRFSAERLKGVDSTLKIQPAKLEDSAVYLCASSPKSSYNSPLHFGNGTRLTVT.

This chain links TRBV5-4 with TRBJ2-1; D remains ambiguous. The CDR3 has 14 amino acids. The germline V gene has CDR1 SGHNT and CDR2 YYREEE (reference sequence). The V end lost 0 bases, the J end lost 3 bases, and 7 bases lay between the germline ends. This CDR3 reads CASSLGQYYNEQFF. CDR3 coding DNA: TGTGCCAGCAGCTTGGGTCAGTACTACAATGAGCAGTTCTTC.